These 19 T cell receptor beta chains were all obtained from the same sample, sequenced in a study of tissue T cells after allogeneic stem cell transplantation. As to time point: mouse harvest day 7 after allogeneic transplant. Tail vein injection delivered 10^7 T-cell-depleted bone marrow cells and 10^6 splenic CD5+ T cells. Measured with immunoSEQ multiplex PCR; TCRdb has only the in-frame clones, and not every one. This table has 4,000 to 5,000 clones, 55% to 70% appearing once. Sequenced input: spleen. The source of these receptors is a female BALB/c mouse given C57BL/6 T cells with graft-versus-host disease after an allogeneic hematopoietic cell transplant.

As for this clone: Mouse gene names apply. CDR3 loop: CASRDSSYNSPLYF. Partial CDR3 DNA: TGTGCCAGCAGGGACAGTTCCTATAATTCGCCCCTCTAC. The chain employs TRBV4 and TRBJ1-6; D perhaps matches TRBD1 (6 bases). From the germline J gene comes the end of the CDR3, since the read stops 1 residue before it. TRBJ1-6 is labeled an ORF, and its function is uncertain. Trimming stripped 6 bases from V and 0 bases from J, with 6 bases between. The germline V gene has CDR1 LGHDT and CDR2 YNNKQL (reference sequence). The CDR3 runs 14 residues.

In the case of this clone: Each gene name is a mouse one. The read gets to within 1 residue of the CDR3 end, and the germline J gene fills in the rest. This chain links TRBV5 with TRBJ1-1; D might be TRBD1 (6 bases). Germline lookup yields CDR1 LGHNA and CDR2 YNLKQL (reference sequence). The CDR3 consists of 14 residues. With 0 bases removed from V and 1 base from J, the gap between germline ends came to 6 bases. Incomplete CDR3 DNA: TGTGCCAGCAGCCAAGACAGGGGAAACACAGAAGTCTTC. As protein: CASSQDRGNTEVF. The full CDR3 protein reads CASSQDRGNTEVFF.

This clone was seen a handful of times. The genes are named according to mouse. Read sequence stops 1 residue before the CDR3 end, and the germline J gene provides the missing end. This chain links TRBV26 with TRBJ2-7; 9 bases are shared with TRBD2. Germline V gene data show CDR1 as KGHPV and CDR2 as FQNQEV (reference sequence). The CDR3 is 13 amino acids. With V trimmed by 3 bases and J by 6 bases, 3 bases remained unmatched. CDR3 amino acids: CASSLGGAREQYF. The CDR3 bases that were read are TGTGCCAGCAGTCTTGGGGGGGCGCGTGAACAGTAC.

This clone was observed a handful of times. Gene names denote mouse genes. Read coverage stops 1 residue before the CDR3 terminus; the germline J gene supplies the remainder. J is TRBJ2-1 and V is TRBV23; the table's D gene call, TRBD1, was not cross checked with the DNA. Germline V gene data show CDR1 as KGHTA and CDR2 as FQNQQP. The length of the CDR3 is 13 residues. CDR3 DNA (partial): TGCTCCAGCAGTCAATTCCATAATGCTGAGCAGTTC. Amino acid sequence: CSSSQFHNAEQF. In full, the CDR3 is CSSSQFHNAEQFF.

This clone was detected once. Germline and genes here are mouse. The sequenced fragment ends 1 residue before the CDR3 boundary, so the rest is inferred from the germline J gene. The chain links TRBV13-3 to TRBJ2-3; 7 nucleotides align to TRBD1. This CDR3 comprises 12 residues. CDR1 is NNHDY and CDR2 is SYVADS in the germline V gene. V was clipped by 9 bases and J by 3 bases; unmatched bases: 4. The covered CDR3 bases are TGTGCCACCGGGACAGAGGCAGAAACGCTGTAT. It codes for CATGTEAETLY. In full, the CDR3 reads CATGTEAETLYF.

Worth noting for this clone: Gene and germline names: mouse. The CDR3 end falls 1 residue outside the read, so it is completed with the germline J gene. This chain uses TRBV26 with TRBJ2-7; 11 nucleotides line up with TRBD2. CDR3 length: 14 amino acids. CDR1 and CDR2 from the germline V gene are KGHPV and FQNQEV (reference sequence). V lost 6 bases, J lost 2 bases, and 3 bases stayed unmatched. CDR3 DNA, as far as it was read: TGTGCCAGCAGCCCGGGACTGGGGGCCTATGAACAGTAC. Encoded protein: CASSPGLGAYEQY. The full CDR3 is CASSPGLGAYEQYF.

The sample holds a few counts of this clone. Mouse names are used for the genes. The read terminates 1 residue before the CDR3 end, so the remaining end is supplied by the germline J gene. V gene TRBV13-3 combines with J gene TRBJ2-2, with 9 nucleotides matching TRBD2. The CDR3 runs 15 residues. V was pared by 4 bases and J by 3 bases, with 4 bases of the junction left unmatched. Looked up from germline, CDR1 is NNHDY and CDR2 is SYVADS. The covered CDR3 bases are TGTGCCAGCAGTCCGGACTGGGGAGACACCGGGCAGCTCTAC. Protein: CASSPDWGDTGQLY. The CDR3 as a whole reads CASSPDWGDTGQLYF.

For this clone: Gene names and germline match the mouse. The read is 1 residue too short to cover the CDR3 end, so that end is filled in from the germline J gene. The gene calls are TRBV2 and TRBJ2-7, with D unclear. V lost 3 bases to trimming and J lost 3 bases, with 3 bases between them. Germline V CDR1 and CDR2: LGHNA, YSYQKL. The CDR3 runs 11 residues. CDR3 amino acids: CASSQLYEQYF. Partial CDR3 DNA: TGTGCCAGCAGCCAGCTCTATGAACAGTAC.

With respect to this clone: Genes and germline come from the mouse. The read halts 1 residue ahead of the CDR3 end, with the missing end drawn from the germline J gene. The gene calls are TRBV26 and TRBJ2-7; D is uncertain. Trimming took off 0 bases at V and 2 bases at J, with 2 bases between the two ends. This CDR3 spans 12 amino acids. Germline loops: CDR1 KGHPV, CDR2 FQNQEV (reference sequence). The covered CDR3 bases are TGTGCCAGCAGTCTGTCCACCTATGAACAGTAC. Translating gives CASSLSTYEQY. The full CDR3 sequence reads CASSLSTYEQYF.

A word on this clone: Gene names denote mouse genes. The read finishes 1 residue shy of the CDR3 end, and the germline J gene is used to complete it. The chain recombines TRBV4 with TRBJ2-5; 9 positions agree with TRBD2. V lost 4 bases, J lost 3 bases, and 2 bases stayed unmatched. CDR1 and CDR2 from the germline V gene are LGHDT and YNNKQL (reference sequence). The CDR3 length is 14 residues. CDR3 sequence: CASSSDWGQDTQYF. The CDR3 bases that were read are TGTGCCAGCAGCTCGGACTGGGGACAAGACACCCAGTAC.

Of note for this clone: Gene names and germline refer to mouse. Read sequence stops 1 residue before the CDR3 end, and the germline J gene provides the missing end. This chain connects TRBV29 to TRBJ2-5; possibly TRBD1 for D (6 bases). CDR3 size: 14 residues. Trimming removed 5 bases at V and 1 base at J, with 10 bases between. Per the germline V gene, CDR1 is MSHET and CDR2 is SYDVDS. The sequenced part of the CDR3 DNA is TGTGCTAGCAGTCCTCAGGGGTACCAAGACACCCAGTAC. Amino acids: CASSPQGYQDTQY. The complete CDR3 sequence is CASSPQGYQDTQYF.

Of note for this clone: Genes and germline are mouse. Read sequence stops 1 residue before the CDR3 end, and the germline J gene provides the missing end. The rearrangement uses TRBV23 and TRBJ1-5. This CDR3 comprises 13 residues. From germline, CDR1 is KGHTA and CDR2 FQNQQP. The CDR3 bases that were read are TGCTCCAGCAGTCAATGGGGGGACCAGGCTCCGCTT. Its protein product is CSSSQWGDQAPL. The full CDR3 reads CSSSQWGDQAPLF. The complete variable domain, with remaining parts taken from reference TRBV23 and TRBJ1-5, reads DAAVTQKPRYLIKMKGQEAEMKCIPEKGHTAVFWYQQKQSKELKFLIYFQNQQPLDQIDMVKERFSAVCPSSSLCSLGIRTCEAEDSALYLCSSSQWGDQAPLFGEGTRLSVL.

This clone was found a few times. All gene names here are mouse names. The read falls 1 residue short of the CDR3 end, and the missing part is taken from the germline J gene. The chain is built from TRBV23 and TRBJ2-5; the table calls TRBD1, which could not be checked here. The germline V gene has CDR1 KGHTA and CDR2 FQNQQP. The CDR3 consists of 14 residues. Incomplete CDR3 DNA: TGCTCCAGCAGGCCCGGGACAGGGCAAGACACCCAGTAC. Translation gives CSSRPGTGQDTQY. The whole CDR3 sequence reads CSSRPGTGQDTQYF.

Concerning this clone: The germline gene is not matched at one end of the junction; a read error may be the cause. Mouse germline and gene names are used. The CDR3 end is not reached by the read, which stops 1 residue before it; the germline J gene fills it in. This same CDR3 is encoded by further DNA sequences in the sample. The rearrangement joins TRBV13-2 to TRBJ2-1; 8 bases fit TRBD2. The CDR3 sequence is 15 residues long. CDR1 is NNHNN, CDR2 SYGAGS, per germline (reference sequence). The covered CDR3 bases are TGTGCCAGCGGGGATGCTGCGGGGGGGCGGGGGGAGCAGTTC. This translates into CASGDAAGGRGEQF. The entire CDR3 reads CASGDAAGGRGEQFF.

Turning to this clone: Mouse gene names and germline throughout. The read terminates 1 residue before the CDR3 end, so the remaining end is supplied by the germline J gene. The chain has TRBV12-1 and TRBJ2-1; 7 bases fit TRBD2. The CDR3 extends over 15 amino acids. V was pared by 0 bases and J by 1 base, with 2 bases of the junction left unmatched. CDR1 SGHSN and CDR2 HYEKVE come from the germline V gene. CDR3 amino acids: CASSLGWGNYAEQFF. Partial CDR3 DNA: TGTGCCAGCTCTCTCGGCTGGGGGAACTATGCTGAGCAGTTC.

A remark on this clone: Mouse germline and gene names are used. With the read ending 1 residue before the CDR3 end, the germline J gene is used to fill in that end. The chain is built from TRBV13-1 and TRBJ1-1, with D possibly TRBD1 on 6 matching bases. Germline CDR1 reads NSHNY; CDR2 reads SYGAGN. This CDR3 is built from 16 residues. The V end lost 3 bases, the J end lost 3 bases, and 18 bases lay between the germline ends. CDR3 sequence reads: CASSVPPGGAYTEVFF. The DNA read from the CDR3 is TGTGCCAGCAGTGTGCCCCCCGGGGGCGCATACACAGAAGTCTTC.

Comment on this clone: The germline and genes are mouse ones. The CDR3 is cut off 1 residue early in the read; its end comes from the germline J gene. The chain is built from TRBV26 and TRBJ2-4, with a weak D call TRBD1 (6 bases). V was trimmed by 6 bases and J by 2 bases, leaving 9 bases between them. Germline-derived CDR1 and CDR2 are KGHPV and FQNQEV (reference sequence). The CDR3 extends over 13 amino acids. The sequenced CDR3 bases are TGTGCCAGCAGCGGACAGATTCAAAACACCTTGTAC. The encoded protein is CASSGQIQNTLY. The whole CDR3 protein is CASSGQIQNTLYF.

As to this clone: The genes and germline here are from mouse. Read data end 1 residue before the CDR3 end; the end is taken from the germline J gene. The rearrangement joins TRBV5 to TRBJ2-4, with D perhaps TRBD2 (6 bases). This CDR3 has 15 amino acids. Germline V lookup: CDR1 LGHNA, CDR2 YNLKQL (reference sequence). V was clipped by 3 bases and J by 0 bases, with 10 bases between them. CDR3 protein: CASSHGGGSQNTLYF. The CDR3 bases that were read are TGTGCCAGCAGCCATGGGGGAGGCAGTCAAAACACCTTGTAC.

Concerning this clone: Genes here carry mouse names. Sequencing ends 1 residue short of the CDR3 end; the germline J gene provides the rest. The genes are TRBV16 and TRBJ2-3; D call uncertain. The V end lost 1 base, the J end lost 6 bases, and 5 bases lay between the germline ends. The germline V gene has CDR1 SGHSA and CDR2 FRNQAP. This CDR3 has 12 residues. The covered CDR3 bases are TGTGCAAGCAGCTTAGTTCGGGAAACGCTGTAT. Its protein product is CASSLVRETLY. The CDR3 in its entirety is CASSLVRETLYF.